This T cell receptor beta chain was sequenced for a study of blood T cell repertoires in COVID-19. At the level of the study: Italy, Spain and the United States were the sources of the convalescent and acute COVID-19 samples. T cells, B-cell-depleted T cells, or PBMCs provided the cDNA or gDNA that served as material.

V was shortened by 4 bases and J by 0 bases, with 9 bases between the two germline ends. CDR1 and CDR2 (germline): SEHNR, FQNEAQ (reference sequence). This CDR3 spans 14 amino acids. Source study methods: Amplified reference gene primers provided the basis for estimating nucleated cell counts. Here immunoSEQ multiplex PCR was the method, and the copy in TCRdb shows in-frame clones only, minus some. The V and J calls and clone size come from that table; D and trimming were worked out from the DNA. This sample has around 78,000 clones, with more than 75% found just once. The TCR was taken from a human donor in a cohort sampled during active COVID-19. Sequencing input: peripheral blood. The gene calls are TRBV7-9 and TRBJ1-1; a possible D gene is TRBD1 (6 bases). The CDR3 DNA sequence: TGTGCCAGCAGCTATACAGGGCTGAACACTGAAGCTTTCTTT. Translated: CASSYTGLNTEAFF.